This T cell receptor (beta chain) was identified in a study of blood T cell repertoires in COVID-19. In the study overall: Samples taken during acute and convalescent COVID-19 were collected in the United States, Italy and Spain. T cells, B-cell-depleted T cells, or PBMCs supplied cDNA or gDNA.

The CDR3 length is 16 residues. Per the original data handling: Researchers report that nucleated cell counts were estimated from reference gene primer amplification. Here immunoSEQ multiplex PCR was the method, and the copy in TCRdb shows in-frame clones only, minus some. V and J calls and clone size are those listed in that table; D and trimming were worked out from the DNA. The data show under 90,000 clones, 65% to 90% seen once. The J gene is TRBJ2-1, the V gene TRBV21-1; no DNA check was done on the table's D call, TRBD2. TRBV21-1 is an annotated pseudogene. The sequence came from a woman of 80 years or more with active or convalescent COVID-19. The source material was peripheral blood. DNA for the CDR3: TGTGCCAGCAGCGGTGGGGGGACTAGGGCCTACAATGAGCAGTTCTTC. It encodes CASSGGGTRAYNEQFF.